This entry describes one T cell receptor beta chain. A much larger clone lies one base from this, so it may be a read error. Preparation of the TCRbeta library involved a method that used unique molecular identifiers. Each CDR3 protein gets one entry after TCRdb re-called the PCR reads with MiXCR. The data contain 350,000 to 450,000 distinct CDR3 sequences, about 20% of them singletons. This sample is drawn from a study of T-cell reconstitution after alpha-beta-depleted transplantation in children. The CDR3 runs 12 residues. The germline CDR1 and CDR2 sequences are SQVTM and ANQGSEA. Sample: PBMCs from the stem cell graft donor, taken from the stem cell graft. The source of this sequence is a human donor who donated a stem cell graft to a child with acute myeloid leukemia. This chain joins TRBV29-1 and TRBJ2-1; D is uncertain. The CDR3 DNA sequence: TGCGCCGGCAACAGATGGTACAATGGGCAGTTCTTC. It encodes CAGNRWYNGQFF.